This TCR beta chain was identified in a study of beta chain features in type 1 diabetes. Study at large: In age, gender and cell yields, patients were similar to healthy donors.

Sorting that relied on CD45RO/CCR7/CD25/CD127/CD95/CD27 yielded CD4+ naive, central memory, regulatory and stem cell-like memory cells. Study results and caveats: Researchers reported that naive, central memory and Treg TCRB repertoires appeared more similar in patients than in healthy donors. All four CD4+ subsets of Type 1 diabetes patients contained TCRB CDR3s that were moderately but significantly shorter.

The whole isolated RNA underwent reverse transcription, so sequencing captured expressed TCRB transcripts. Data came from immunoSEQ multiplex PCR; TCRdb stores just in-frame clones and leaves some out. The sample lists 150,000 to 190,000 clones; under 13% were seen once. There are a few counts of this clone. Its antigen is undetermined. Trimming at V came to 2 bases and at J to 3 bases, leaving 6 bases not matched to a gene. CDR1 GTSNPN and CDR2 SVGIG come from the germline V gene (reference sequence). CDR3 length equals 15 residues. The sequence derives from a man aged 25-40 years with type 1 diabetes. The chain uses TRBV30 and TRBJ2-2, with TRBD2 matching over 7 bases. The sample consisted of central memory CD4+ T cells from blood. The CDR3 spells CAWSIGLADTGELFF. CDR3 DNA sequence: TGTGCCTGGAGTATCGGGCTAGCGGACACCGGGGAGCTGTTTTTT.